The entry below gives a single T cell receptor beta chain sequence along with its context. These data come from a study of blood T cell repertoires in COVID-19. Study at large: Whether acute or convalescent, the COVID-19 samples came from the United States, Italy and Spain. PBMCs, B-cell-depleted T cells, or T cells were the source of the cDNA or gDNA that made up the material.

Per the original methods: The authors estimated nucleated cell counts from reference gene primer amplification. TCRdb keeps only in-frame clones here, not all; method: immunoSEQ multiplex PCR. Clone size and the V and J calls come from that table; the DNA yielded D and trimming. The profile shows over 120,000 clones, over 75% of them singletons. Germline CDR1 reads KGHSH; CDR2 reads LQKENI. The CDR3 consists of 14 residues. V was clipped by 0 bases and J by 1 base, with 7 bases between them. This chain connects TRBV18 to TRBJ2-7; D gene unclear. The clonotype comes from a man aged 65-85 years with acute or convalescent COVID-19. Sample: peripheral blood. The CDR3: CASSPPGRSYEQYF. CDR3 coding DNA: TGTGCCAGCTCACCACCCGGTCGGTCCTACGAGCAGTACTTC.